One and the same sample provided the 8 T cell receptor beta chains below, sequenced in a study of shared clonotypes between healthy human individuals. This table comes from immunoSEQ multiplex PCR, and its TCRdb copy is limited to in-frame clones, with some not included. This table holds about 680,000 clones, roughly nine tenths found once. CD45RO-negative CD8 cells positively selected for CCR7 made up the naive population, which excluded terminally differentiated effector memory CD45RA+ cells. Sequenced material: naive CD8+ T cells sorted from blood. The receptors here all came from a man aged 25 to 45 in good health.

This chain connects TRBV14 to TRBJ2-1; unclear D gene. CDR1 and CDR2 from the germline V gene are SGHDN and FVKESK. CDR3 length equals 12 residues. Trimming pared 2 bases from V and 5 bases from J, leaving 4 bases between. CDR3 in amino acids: CASSQINNEQFF. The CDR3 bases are TGTGCCAGCAGCCAAATAAACAATGAGCAGTTCTTC. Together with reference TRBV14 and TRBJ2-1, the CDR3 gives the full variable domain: EAGVTQFPSHSVIEKGQTVTLRCDPISGHDNLYWYRRVMGKEIKFLLHFVKESKQDESGMPNNRFLAERTGGTYSTLKVQPAELEDSGVYFCASSQINNEQFFGPGTRLTVL.

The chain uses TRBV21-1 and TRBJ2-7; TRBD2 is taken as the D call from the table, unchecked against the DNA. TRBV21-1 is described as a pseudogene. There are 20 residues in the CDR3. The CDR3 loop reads CASSKPSGTSGSILSYEQYF. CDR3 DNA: TGTGCCAGCAGCAAACCCTCCGGGACTAGCGGGAGTATCCTATCCTACGAGCAGTACTTC.

CDR3 nucleotide sequence: TGTGCCAGCAGTGCTGGGGTCGGTTCTGGGGAGACCCAGTACTTC. It translates to CASSAGVGSGETQYF. V and J are TRBV27 and TRBJ2-5; no definite D call. Looked up from germline, CDR1 is MNHEY and CDR2 is SMNVEV (reference sequence). This CDR3 has 15 amino acids. V gave up 5 bases and J gave up 5 bases, with 18 bases separating them.

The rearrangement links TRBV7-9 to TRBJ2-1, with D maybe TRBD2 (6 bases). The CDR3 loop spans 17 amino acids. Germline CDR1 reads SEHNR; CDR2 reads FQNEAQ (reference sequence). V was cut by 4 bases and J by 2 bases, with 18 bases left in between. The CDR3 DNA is TGTGCCAGCAGCTCCCGGTCACGGGGGTTTGCCTACAATGAGCAGTTCTTC. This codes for CASSSRSRGFAYNEQFF.

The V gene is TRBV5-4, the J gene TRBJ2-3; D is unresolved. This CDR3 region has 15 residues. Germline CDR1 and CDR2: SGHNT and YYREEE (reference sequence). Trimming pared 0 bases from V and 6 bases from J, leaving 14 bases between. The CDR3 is CASSLDGLTRDTQYF. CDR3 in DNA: TGTGCCAGCAGCTTGGACGGCCTTACGCGGGATACGCAGTATTTT.

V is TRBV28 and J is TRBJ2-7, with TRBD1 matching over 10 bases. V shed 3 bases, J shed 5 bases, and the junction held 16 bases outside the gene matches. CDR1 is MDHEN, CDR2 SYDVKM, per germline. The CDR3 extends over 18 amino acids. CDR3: CASSLGGQGFLGGNEQYF. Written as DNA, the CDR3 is TGTGCCAGCAGTTTGGGGGGACAGGGGTTCCTCGGTGGAAACGAGCAGTACTTC.

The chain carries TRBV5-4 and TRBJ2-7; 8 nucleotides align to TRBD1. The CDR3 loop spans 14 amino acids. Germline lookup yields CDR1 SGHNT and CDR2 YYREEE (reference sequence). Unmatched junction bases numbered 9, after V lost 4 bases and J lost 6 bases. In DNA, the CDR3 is TGTGCCAGCAGCCTGGACAGGGTCCCTTCCGAGCAGTACTTC. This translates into CASSLDRVPSEQYF.

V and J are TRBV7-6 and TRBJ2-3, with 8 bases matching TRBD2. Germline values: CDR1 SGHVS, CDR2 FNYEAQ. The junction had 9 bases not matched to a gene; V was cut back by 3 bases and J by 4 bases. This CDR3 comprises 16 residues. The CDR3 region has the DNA TGTGCCAGCAGCTTCGTAAGCGGGAGAGCGTCAGATACGCAGTATTTT. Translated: CASSFVSGRASDTQYF.